The clone carrying this T cell receptor beta chain was recorded once. The antigen is unknown. These data come from a study of glioma-infiltrating T cells after dendritic cell vaccination. As for the study in general: The vaccine used monocyte-derived dendritic cells pulsed overnight with autologous tumor lysate.

Blood PBMC samples: pre-vaccination, two weeks post third vaccination, and at tumor progression. The PCR used 60 V beta and 13 J beta primers. Assay: immunoSEQ multiplex PCR; the TCRdb copy retains only in-frame clones and omits some. The top ten hold under 2.5% of the sample, which has around 73,000 clones, roughly four fifths seen once. CDR3 length: 14 amino acids. Study conclusions and caveats: Survival was not directly related to TCR clonality in these patients.

Sequencing used blood, obtained before dendritic cell vaccination. The TCR was taken from a human donor with glioblastoma. The chain joins TRBV21-1 to TRBJ1-5. TRBV21-1 is recorded as a pseudogene. For the CDR3, the DNA is TGTGCCGGGACTAGGGGCCTCCTAAGCCAGCCCCAGCATTTT. Translated: CAGTRGLLSQPQHF.